This T cell receptor (beta chain) appears in the sequencing data of a study of blood T cell repertoires in COVID-19 (dated by TCRdb to 2018 to 2020). A note on the overall study: Samples covering the acute and convalescent phases of COVID-19 were provided by collaborators in the United States, Italy and Spain. The repertoires were released in a freely available public database meant as a resource for research on the immune response to SARS-CoV-2. Where available, HLA class I and class II types were obtained from metadata supplied by the sample provider rather than from assay-based typing. The sample metadata nearly always contained a de-identified subject ID, COVID-19 status, age in years and sex. The prospective study material was composed of cDNA or gDNA derived from T cells, B-cell-depleted T cells, or PBMCs. Subjects who had been exposed to COVID-19, were actively infected with it, or had recovered from it provided the deeply sampled blood TCRbeta repertoires that made up the dataset. Samples came from the ongoing ImmuneRACE study (first 160 participants) plus 1,254 subjects from 6 global collaborators. Summary of the overall study and its limitations: The quantity of clinical and demographic metadata differed by source and by participant and was supplied without curation.

Note on this clone: Its target antigen remains unknown. Per-nucleotide qualities are absent, and no much larger clonotype sits a single base away.

The collaborating institutions used their own protocols to collect whole blood in K2EDTA tubes. For TCRbeta analysis, collaborators shipped samples as frozen whole blood, isolated PBMCs, or DNA extracted from either of those sample types. The immunoSEQ Assay, a bias-controlled multiplex PCR, was used to amplify TCRbeta CDR3 regions from genomic DNA. The study's own analysis went as follows. The number of nucleated cells in each sample was estimated from the amplification of reference gene primers within the assay. To quantify the absolute abundance of each unique TCRbeta CDR3 rearrangement, sequence reads were collapsed and filtered. For each sample, productive Simpson clonality was calculated as the square root of Simpson's diversity index across productive rearrangements. In its TCRdb copy, this immuneACCESS table keeps in-frame sequences only and misses some clones. Where compared with another copy, unresolved V genes explain less than half of these, and the others have no known cause. That table is the source of V, J and clone size, and D and trimming were worked out from the DNA. Recorded for this sample are approximately 28,000 clones; 87% of them occurred a single time. The ten most abundant clones make up under 7% of the sample.

CDR1 and CDR2 are read off the germline V gene as SGHVS and FQNEAQ. Compared with germline, V lacks 5 bases and J lacks 6 bases; bases without a gene match: 9. From its cysteine to its phenylalanine, the CDR3 spans 15 amino acids. Kept here is only the CDR3 DNA, which spans 45 bases and is read in frame from base 1. This chain joins TRBV7-8 to TRBJ1-2, with 10 bases aligning to TRBD1. The clonotype comes from a man aged 60-69 years with active COVID-19. Sequencing was carried out using peripheral blood. The sequenced DNA is TGTGCCAGCAGCCCGTACGGACAGGGGGAACATGGCTACACCTTC. Translated, it reads CASSPYGQGEHGYTF.